This TCR beta chain derives from a study of T cells after yellow fever vaccination. Study overall: Fractions of low cell number were prepared using SMART-Seq v4 Ultra Low Input.

Template-switching 5'RACE yielded the TCR cDNA; a universal primer site and UMIs were added in the process. A single record per CDR3 protein comes from TCRdb applying MiXCR to the 5' RACE reads. Here the sample spans fewer than 20,000 distinct CDR3 sequences, under 5% being singletons. This clonotype came up many times. The clonotype was recovered from a man in his thirties or forties who received the YFV17D yellow fever vaccine. The starting material was PBMCs, either bulk or a sorted T-cell subset (CD4+, CD8+, memory, or dextramer-sorted; not recorded which), obtained 15 days after the yellow fever booster vaccination.

The CDR3 sequence: CASSLLGADTQYF. CDR3 bases: TGTGCCAGCAGCCTTTTAGGGGCAGATACGCAGTATTTT. The chain is built from TRBV7-2 and TRBJ2-3; D is perhaps TRBD1 (5 bases). CDR1 SGHTA and CDR2 FQGNSA come from the germline V gene. The CDR3 totals 13 residues. Trimming took off 5 bases at V and 4 bases at J, with 10 bases between the two ends.